This T cell receptor (beta chain) was recovered during a study of metastatic and nonmetastatic thyroid tumors. Whole-study context: Where malignant and benign thyroid patients were concerned, repertoires were compared across blood and tumor or nodule tissue.

Not a single patient had been given any form of treatment at any point before undergoing thyroid surgery. Trimming cost V 3 bases and J 5 bases; bases outside gene matches: 8. Per germline, CDR1 SEHNR and CDR2 FQNEAQ (reference sequence). The CDR3 extends over 15 amino acids. This clone appeared many times. Its antigen remains unidentified. Study results and caveats: Within blood and tumor, benign nodules reportedly had significantly lower TCR beta diversity than malignant thyroid tumors did.

Authors' methods: Using the CDR3 differences seen across clinicopathological groups, the authors built a distant-metastasis classifier for papillary thyroid cancer, which was meant to discriminate distant-metastatic patients. TCRdb re-clonotyped the PCR reads through MiXCR. The V and J calls were determined by TCRdb, not by the authors. The sample lists about 69,000 clones, 13% to 15% seen once, with over 6.5% in the top ten. Sequenced material: blood. V gene TRBV7-9 combines with J gene TRBJ2-7; 9 bases line up with TRBD1. The receptor's source is a male donor with papillary thyroid cancer or a benign thyroid nodule (not recorded which). Some clones in this sample may be carry-over from other donors' samples. The CDR3 spells CASSLGGTGSHEQYV. The CDR3 region has the DNA TGTGCCAGCAGCTTGGGAGGGACAGGGTCCCACGAGCAGTACGTC.